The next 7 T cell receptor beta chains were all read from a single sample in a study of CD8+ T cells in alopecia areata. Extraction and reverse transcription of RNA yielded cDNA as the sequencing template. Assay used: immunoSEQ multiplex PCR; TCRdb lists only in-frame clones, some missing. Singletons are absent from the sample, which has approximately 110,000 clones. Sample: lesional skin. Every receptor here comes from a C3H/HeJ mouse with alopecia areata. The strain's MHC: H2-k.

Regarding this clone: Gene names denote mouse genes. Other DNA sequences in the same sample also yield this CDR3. The CDR3: CASSIPSSAETLYF. Incomplete CDR3 DNA: TGTGCCAGCAGTATTCCGTCTAGTGCAGAA. J is TRBJ2-3 and V is TRBV19; D not resolved. Read sequence stops 4 residues before the CDR3 end, and the germline J gene provides the missing end. The CDR3 contains 14 residues. Germline loops: CDR1 FNHDT, CDR2 SITEND (reference sequence). The V end was cut by 2 bases, the J end by 0 bases, with 7 bases between.

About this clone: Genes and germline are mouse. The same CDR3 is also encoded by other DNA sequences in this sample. CDR3 bases read: TGTGCCAGCAACTGGGGGAGTAACCAAGAC. Protein: CASNWGSNQD. The complete CDR3 sequence is CASNWGSNQDTQYF. V gene TRBV13-3 combines with J gene TRBJ2-5; 8 bases are a match to TRBD2. From the germline J gene comes the end of the CDR3, since the read stops 4 residues before it. The CDR3 extends over 14 amino acids. Germline V gene data show CDR1 as NNHDY and CDR2 as SYVADS. V was clipped by 6 bases and J by 0 bases; unmatched bases: 3.

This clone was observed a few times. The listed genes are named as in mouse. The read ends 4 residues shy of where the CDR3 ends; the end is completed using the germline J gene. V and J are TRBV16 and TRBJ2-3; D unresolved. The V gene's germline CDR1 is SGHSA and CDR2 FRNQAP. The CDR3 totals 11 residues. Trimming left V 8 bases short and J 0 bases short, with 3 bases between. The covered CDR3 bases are TGTGCAAGCCCTAGTGCAGAA. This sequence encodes CASPSAE. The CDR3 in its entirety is CASPSAETLYF. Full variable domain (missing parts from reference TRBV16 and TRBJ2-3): NAGVIQTPRHKVTGKGQEATLWCEPISGHSAVFWYRQTIVQGLEFLTYFRNQAPIDDSGMPKERFSAQMPNQSHSTLKIQSTQPQDSAVYLCASPSAETLYFGSGTRLTVL.

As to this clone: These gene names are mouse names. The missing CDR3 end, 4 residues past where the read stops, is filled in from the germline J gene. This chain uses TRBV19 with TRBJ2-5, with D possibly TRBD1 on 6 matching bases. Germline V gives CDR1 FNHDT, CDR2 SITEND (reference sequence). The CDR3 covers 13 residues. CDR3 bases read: TGTGCCAGCAGTTCAGGGGATGGGGAC. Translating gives CASSSGDGD. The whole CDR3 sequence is CASSSGDGDTQYF.

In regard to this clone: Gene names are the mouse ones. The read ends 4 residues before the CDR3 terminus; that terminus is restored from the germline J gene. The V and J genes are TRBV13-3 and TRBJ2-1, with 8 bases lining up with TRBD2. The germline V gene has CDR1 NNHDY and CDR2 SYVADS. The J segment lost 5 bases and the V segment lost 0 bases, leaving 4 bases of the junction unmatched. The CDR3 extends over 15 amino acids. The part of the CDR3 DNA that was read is TGTGCCAGCAGTGATGCTTCTGGGGGGAATGCT. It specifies CASSDASGGNA. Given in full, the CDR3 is CASSDASGGNAEQFF.

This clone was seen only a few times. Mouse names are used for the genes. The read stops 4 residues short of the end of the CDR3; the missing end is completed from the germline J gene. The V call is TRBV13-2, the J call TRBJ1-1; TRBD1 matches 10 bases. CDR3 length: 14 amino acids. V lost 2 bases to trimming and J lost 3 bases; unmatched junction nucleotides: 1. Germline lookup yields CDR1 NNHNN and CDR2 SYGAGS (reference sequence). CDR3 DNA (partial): TGTGCCAGCGGTGAGACAGGGGGCTACACA. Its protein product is CASGETGGYT. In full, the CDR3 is CASGETGGYTEVFF.

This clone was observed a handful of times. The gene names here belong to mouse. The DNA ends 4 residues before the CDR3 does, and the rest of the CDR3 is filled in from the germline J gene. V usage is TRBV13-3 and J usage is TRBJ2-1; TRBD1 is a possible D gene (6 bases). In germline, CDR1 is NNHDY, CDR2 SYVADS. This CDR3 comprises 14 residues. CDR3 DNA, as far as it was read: TGTGCCAGCAGTGAGGCCAGGGGTGGCGCT. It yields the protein CASSEARGGA. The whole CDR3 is CASSEARGGAEQFF.